This paragraph reports one T cell receptor (beta chain). The antigen remains undetermined. TCRdb's table, derived via immunoSEQ multiplex PCR, lists solely in-frame clones and lacks some. The table has 60,000 to 90,000 clones, 65% to 80% seen once; the top ten hold about 25%. The CDR3 length is 15 residues. CDR1 and CDR2 (germline): MNHEY, SVGAGI. Trimming cost V 2 bases and J 7 bases; bases outside gene matches: 6. The sample belongs to a study of T cell responses to AZD1222 COVID-19 vaccine. The study, taken as a whole, reports: The study identified only five to seven AZD1222 recipients as seropositive at baseline. Samples come after the peak T cell response, not at day 14. Donors were chiefly white British, with a greater number of females, and clonal diversity was perhaps underestimated.

The material was peripheral blood, obtained 28 days after the second dose of the MenACWY control vaccine. The chain has TRBV6-5 and TRBJ1-5; 9 bases are shared with TRBD1. The origin of this receptor is an adult who received the MenACWY meningococcal vaccine as a control. CDR3 sequence reads: CASSYGGTGSQPQHF. CDR3 sequence (DNA): TGTGCCAGCAGTTACGGTGGGACAGGGTCACAGCCCCAGCATTTT.